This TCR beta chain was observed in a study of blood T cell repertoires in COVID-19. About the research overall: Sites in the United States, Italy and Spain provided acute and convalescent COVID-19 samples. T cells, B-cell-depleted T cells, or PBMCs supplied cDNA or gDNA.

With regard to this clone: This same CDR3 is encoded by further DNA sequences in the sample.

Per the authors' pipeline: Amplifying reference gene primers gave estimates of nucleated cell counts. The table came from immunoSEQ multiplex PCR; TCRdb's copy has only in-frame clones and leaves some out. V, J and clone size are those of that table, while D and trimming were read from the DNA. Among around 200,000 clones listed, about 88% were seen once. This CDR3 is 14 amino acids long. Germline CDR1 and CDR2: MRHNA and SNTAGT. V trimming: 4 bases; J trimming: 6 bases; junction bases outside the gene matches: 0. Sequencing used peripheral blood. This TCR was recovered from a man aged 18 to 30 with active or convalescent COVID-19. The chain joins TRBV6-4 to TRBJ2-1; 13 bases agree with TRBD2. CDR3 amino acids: CASSGLAGGNEQFF. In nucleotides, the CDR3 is TGTGCCAGCAGTGGACTAGCGGGGGGCAATGAGCAGTTCTTC.